The 13 T cell receptor beta chains below come from one sample, sequenced in a study of CD8+ T cells in alopecia areata. cDNA serving as the sequencing template came from extracted, reverse transcribed RNA. Sequenced by immunoSEQ multiplex PCR; TCRdb stores in-frame clones only, minus some. Counted here are 30,000 to 40,000 clones, about 80% occurring once; the ten biggest clones make up 19%. The sample taken for sequencing was NKG2D-low CD8+ T cells sorted from blood. Source of these receptors: a human donor with alopecia areata.

The chain is built from TRBV14 and TRBJ1-1; D perhaps matches TRBD1 (5 bases). This CDR3 is 14 amino acids long. V shed 0 bases and J shed 6 bases, with 11 bases lying between them. Germline assignment: CDR1 SGHDN and CDR2 FVKESK. In DNA, the CDR3 is TGTGCCAGCAGCCAAGATGTGGGGGATCCTGAAGCTTTCTTT. It specifies CASSQDVGDPEAFF. Full variable domain (rest looked up from reference TRBV14 and TRBJ1-1): EAGVTQFPSHSVIEKGQTVTLRCDPISGHDNLYWYRRVMGKEIKFLLHFVKESKQDESGMPNNRFLAERTGGTYSTLKVQPAELEDSGVYFCASSQDVGDPEAFFGQGTRLTVV.

This clone was counted a few times. The gene calls are TRBV4-1 and TRBJ2-7, with 12 bases aligning to TRBD2. The V segment lost 6 bases and the J segment 2 bases; nucleotides outside the gene matches: 8. CDR1 is MGHRA and CDR2 is YSYEKL in the germline V gene. This CDR3 comprises 16 residues. The CDR3 is CASRYRGLAGPYEQYF. The CDR3 DNA is TGCGCCAGCAGATACAGAGGACTAGCGGGACCCTACGAGCAGTACTTC.

This clone was detected only a few times. The chain joins TRBV7-9 to TRBJ2-6, with D possibly TRBD1 on 5 matching bases. Trimming removed 3 bases at V and 0 bases at J, with 15 bases between. This CDR3 region has 18 residues. The germline V gene encodes CDR1 SEHNR and CDR2 FQNEAQ (reference sequence). The CDR3: CASSLRDSPHSGANVLTF. The DNA for the CDR3 is TGTGCCAGCAGCTTGCGAGACAGCCCTCACTCTGGGGCCAACGTCCTGACTTTC.

A single count supports this clone. The chain links TRBV29-1 to TRBJ2-1, with TRBD2 identical over 7 bases. Losses at the gene ends were 3 bases for V and 3 bases for J; bases not matched to a gene: 5. The CDR3 spans 14 residues. Germline assignment: CDR1 SQVTM and CDR2 ANQGSEA. The CDR3: CSVDGGSLYNEQFF. Here the CDR3 DNA reads TGCAGCGTTGACGGCGGGAGTCTCTACAATGAGCAGTTCTTC.

Written as DNA, the CDR3 is TGTGCCAGCAGTTTAGGGGACAGCCGCTACGAGCAGTACTTC. Its protein is CASSLGDSRYEQYF. J is TRBJ2-7 and V is TRBV27; 7 bases fit TRBD1. With 2 bases clipped from V and 3 bases from J, the junction kept 4 bases outside the gene matches. CDR3 length equals 14 residues. The germline CDR1 and CDR2 sequences are MNHEY and SMNVEV (reference sequence).

The gene calls are TRBV27 and TRBJ2-1, with 8 bases that match TRBD2. V shed 3 bases, J shed 2 bases, and the junction held 3 bases outside the gene matches. The CDR3 runs 15 residues. Per the germline V gene, CDR1 is MNHEY and CDR2 is SMNVEV (reference sequence). CDR3 bases: TGTGCCAGCAGTTTCATAGCGGGGACCTACAATGAGCAGTTCTTC. Residues: CASSFIAGTYNEQFF.

This chain links TRBV6-1 with TRBJ2-6; no clear D gene. V dropped 4 bases and J dropped 0 bases, with 10 bases sitting between them. This CDR3 contains 16 residues. The germline CDR1 and CDR2 sequences are MNHNS and SASEGT. Here the CDR3 reads CASSVTAGSGANVLTF. CDR3 bases: TGTGCCAGCAGTGTAACAGCTGGCTCTGGGGCCAACGTCCTGACTTTC.

The chain employs TRBV29-1 and TRBJ1-1; D perhaps matches TRBD1 (5 bases). Trimming took 5 bases from V and 0 from J, leaving 19 bases between them. CDR3 length: 16 residues. CDR1 SQVTM and CDR2 ANQGSEA come from the germline V gene. The CDR3: CSVRWLGTPMNTEAFF. The CDR3 DNA sequence: TGCAGCGTTCGATGGCTTGGGACCCCAATGAACACTGAAGCTTTCTTT.

This chain connects TRBV2 to TRBJ1-2; D ambiguous. Germline V gene sequence: CDR1 SNHLY, CDR2 FYNNEI. Trimming shortened V by 3 bases and J by 0 bases, and 11 bases separated the two germline ends. The CDR3 loop spans 15 amino acids. The CDR3 DNA sequence: TGTGCCAGCAGTGACGGGCAGCCCGCTAACTATGGCTACACCTTC. It is translated as CASSDGQPANYGYTF.

This CDR3 reads CASSRGAVETQYF. DNA for the CDR3: TGTGCCAGCTCACGGGGGGCAGTGGAGACCCAGTACTTC. The chain employs TRBV27 and TRBJ2-5, with D tentatively TRBD2 (7 bases). V lost 8 bases, J lost 5 bases, and 15 bases lay in between. The CDR3 contains 13 residues. Per the germline V gene, CDR1 is MNHEY and CDR2 is SMNVEV (reference sequence).

This clone was picked up a small number of times. This sample includes further DNA sequences coding for the same CDR3. This chain connects TRBV6-4 to TRBJ2-2; a weak D match, TRBD1 (5 bases). This CDR3 region has 13 residues. From germline, CDR1 is MRHNA and CDR2 SNTAGT. Trimming removed 5 bases at V and 4 bases at J, with 8 bases between. The CDR3 DNA reads TGTGCCAGCAGTCCCGACAGCACCGGGGAGCTGTTTTTT. The encoded protein is CASSPDSTGELFF.

V is TRBV29-1 and J is TRBJ2-6; possibly TRBD1 for D (5 bases). Germline values: CDR1 SQVTM, CDR2 ANQGSEA. CDR3 length: 18 residues. Trimming stripped 7 bases from V and 0 bases from J, with 22 bases between. CDR3 sequence reads: CSASLDDSPPSGANVLTF. The CDR3, as DNA: TGCAGCGCCAGTCTGGACGACAGTCCTCCCTCTGGGGCCAACGTCCTGACTTTC.

The CDR3 reads CASSEVGLARYEQYF. The CDR3 DNA reads as TGTGCCAGCAGTGAAGTAGGGCTAGCTCGTTACGAGCAGTACTTC. The rearrangement joins TRBV2 to TRBJ2-7; tentatively, D is TRBD2 (5 bases). Germline CDR1 is SNHLY and CDR2 is FYNNEI. V was cut by 1 base and J by 4 bases, with 14 bases left in between. The CDR3 has 15 residues.